The next 18 T cell receptor beta chains were all read from a single sample in a study of T cells in localized non-small cell lung cancer. TCRdb's copy holds only in-frame clones and misses some; the assay was immunoSEQ multiplex PCR. The sample yields about 31,000 clones, 88% seen once. Sequenced material: peripheral blood mononuclear cells, taken before any cancer treatment. The receptors shown here come from a woman aged 40 to 75 with stage III lung adenocarcinoma.

This clone has just one count. This rearrangement joins TRBV9 to TRBJ1-2; TRBD1 is a possible D gene (6 bases). The CDR3 totals 12 residues. Germline values: CDR1 SGDLS, CDR2 YYNGEE. Trimming pared 6 bases from V and 2 bases from J, leaving 8 bases between. The CDR3 sequence: CASMGANYGYTF. Written as DNA, the CDR3 is TGTGCCAGCATGGGGGCCAACTATGGCTACACCTTC. The full variable domain, its missing parts supplied by reference TRBV9 and TRBJ1-2, is DSGVTQTPKHLITATGQRVTLRCSPRSGDLSVYWYQQSLDQGLQFLIQYYNGEERAKGNILERFSAQQFPDLHSELNLSSLELGDSALYFCASMGANYGYTFGSGTRLTVV.

This chain connects TRBV27 to TRBJ1-1; 8 nucleotides agree with TRBD1. This CDR3 contains 15 residues. CDR1 MNHEY and CDR2 SMNVEV come from the germline V gene (reference sequence). The J segment lost 4 bases and the V segment lost 1 base, leaving 5 bases of the junction unmatched. CDR3 protein: CASSLFGQGGTEAFF. The DNA of the CDR3 is TGTGCCAGCAGTTTATTCGGACAGGGCGGCACTGAAGCTTTCTTT.

This clone was detected a few times. The chain uses TRBV30 and TRBJ1-5, with D possibly matching TRBD1 (5 bases). Germline V gene sequence: CDR1 GTSNPN, CDR2 SVGIG (reference sequence). This CDR3 has 13 residues. V lost 4 bases, J lost 3 bases, and 10 bases lay in between. CDR3 bases: TGTGCCTGGACTGGGGGTAACAATCAGCCCCAGCATTTT. This translates into CAWTGGNNQPQHF.

This clone was seen once. The chain combines TRBV15 with TRBJ1-1; tentative D call: TRBD1 (6 bases). CDR3 length equals 17 residues. The germline gives CDR1 LNHNV, CDR2 YYDKDF (reference sequence). Trimming took 1 base from V and 0 from J, leaving 15 bases between them. The CDR3 is CATSRAPSRGMNTEAFF. CDR3 coding DNA: TGTGCCACCAGCAGAGCCCCATCCAGGGGCATGAACACTGAAGCTTTCTTT.

The chain has TRBV29-1 and TRBJ2-2; possibly TRBD2 for D (5 bases). The CDR3 is 13 amino acids. Germline CDR1 is SQVTM and CDR2 is ANQGSEA. Trimming stripped 4 bases from V and 1 base from J, with 7 bases between. CDR3 nucleotides: TGCAGCGTTGGAGGACTGAACACCGGGGAGCTGTTTTTT. Translation: CSVGGLNTGELFF.

The V and J genes are TRBV11-2 and TRBJ2-1; 9 bases match TRBD1. V shed 0 bases and J 15 bases; nucleotides not matched to a gene: 6. The CDR3 loop spans 13 amino acids. The germline V gene encodes CDR1 SGHAT and CDR2 FQNNGV. CDR3 sequence reads: CASSLDGGTGLFF. The CDR3 nucleotides read TGTGCCAGCAGCTTAGACGGTGGGACAGGGCTGTTCTTC.

The rearrangement joins TRBV15 to TRBJ1-2; D gene uncertain. The CDR3 is 14 amino acids. Germline lookup yields CDR1 LNHNV and CDR2 YYDKDF (reference sequence). V lost 0 bases and J lost 4, with 9 bases in between. The CDR3 region is CATSRDQQLYGYTF. The CDR3 DNA reads as TGTGCCACCAGCAGAGATCAGCAACTCTATGGCTACACCTTC.

The V and J genes are TRBV7-6 and TRBJ2-3, with 16 bases matching TRBD2. Germline trimming cut 5 bases from V and 4 bases from J; bases unmatched to any gene: 9. The germline CDR1 and CDR2 sequences are SGHVS and FNYEAQ. CDR3 length: 18 amino acids. The CDR3 protein is CASSAPRGTSGGADTQYF. The CDR3 DNA is TGTGCCAGCAGCGCCCCCCGCGGGACTAGCGGGGGGGCAGATACGCAGTATTTT.

The J gene is TRBJ2-5, the V gene TRBV4-3; D possibly matches TRBD1 or TRBD2 (7 bases each). CDR3 length: 20 amino acids. V lost 0 bases and J 1 base, leaving 24 bases between the germline ends. CDR1 LGHNA and CDR2 YSLEER come from the germline V gene. CDR3 in amino acids: CASSQDPTGAGAYVQETQYF. The CDR3 DNA sequence: TGCGCCAGCAGCCAAGATCCCACAGGGGCGGGGGCCTACGTCCAAGAGACCCAGTACTTC.

This clone has a single count. This chain uses TRBV6-6 with TRBJ2-5; no reliable D call. Germline CDR1 is MNHNY and CDR2 is SVGAGI (reference sequence). CDR3 length: 14 amino acids. V was shortened by 2 bases and J by 2 bases, with 9 bases between the two germline ends. The CDR3 DNA reads TGTGCCAGCAGTTACCGCAGGAGACAAGAGACCCAGTACTTC. It codes for CASSYRRRQETQYF.

The chain employs TRBV2 and TRBJ1-1, with 10 bases fitting TRBD1. Germline assignment: CDR1 SNHLY and CDR2 FYNNEI. V trimming: 3 bases; J trimming: 5 bases; junction bases outside the gene matches: 6. The CDR3 spans 15 residues. The CDR3 here is CASSEGTGVGTEAFF. The DNA for the CDR3 is TGTGCCAGCAGTGAGGGGACAGGGGTGGGAACTGAAGCTTTCTTT.

The gene calls are TRBV10-3 and TRBJ1-2; a weak D match, TRBD1 (6 bases). Germline assignment: CDR1 ENHRY and CDR2 SYGVKD. V lost 5 bases, J lost 3 bases, and 10 bases lay in between. The CDR3 has 13 residues. The CDR3 is CAISTGSHYGYTF. Here the CDR3 DNA reads TGTGCCATCAGTACAGGGTCTCACTATGGCTACACCTTC.

The chain recombines TRBV11-2 with TRBJ2-1, with TRBD2 matching 7 bases. Germline lookup yields CDR1 SGHAT and CDR2 FQNNGV. With V trimmed by 5 bases and J by 1 base, 5 bases remained unmatched. There are 15 residues in the CDR3. CDR3 in DNA: TGTGCCAGCAGCCCCGCTAGCGGTTCCTACAATGAGCAGTTCTTC. Translated, it gives CASSPASGSYNEQFF.

This clone showed up just once. This chain joins TRBV7-3 and TRBJ2-5; a possible D gene is TRBD2 (7 bases). The CDR3 is 14 residues long. Germline V gene lookup returns CDR1 SGHTA and CDR2 FQGTGA. Deletions cut 1 base from V and 5 bases from J, with 11 bases between. Here the CDR3 reads CASSLRGGPETQYF. CDR3 in DNA: TGTGCCAGCAGCTTAAGGGGGGGCCCGGAGACCCAGTACTTC.

This clone was found once. The chain employs TRBV6-6 and TRBJ2-3, with 11 positions matching TRBD2. The trim removed 5 bases at V and 4 bases at J, leaving 8 bases unmatched. From germline, CDR1 is MNHNY and CDR2 SVGAGI (reference sequence). The CDR3 totals 16 residues. CDR3 bases: TGTGCCAGCAGTCTTGTAGCGGGGGGGCTAGCAGATACGCAGTATTTT. Protein product: CASSLVAGGLADTQYF.

V gene TRBV4-1 combines with J gene TRBJ1-4; D possibly corresponds to TRBD1 (6 bases). The CDR3 runs 15 residues. Trimming removed 4 bases at V and 8 bases at J, with 17 bases between. Germline values: CDR1 MGHRA, CDR2 YSYEKL. The CDR3 coding sequence is TGCGCCAGCAGCCTTGTTGGAGGGAGGGGGGAAAAACTGTTTTTT. It codes for CASSLVGGRGEKLFF.

This chain links TRBV11-2 with TRBJ2-7; D is unresolved. Trimming cost V 6 bases and J 0 bases, with 9 bases left between them. The length of the CDR3 is 13 residues. Per the germline V gene, CDR1 is SGHAT and CDR2 is FQNNGV. CDR3 bases: TGTGCCAGCAGACACGAGATCTCCTACGAGCAGTACTTC. It yields the protein CASRHEISYEQYF.

The genes are TRBV18 and TRBJ1-2; D is uncertain. CDR1 is KGHSH and CDR2 is LQKENI in the germline V gene. The CDR3 totals 14 residues. Trimming shortened V by 3 bases and J by 8 bases, and 16 bases separated the two germline ends. CDR3 nucleotide sequence: TGTGCCAGCTCACCGGCAGGAGCCCTTGAGGGCTACACCTTC. It encodes CASSPAGALEGYTF.